A selection of T cell receptor beta chains follows, all from one sample in a study of T-cell reconstitution after alpha-beta-depleted transplantation in children. From the PCR reads, TCRdb called clonotypes with MiXCR, one entry per CDR3 protein. The repertoire includes fewer than 550,000 distinct CDR3 sequences, about 11% of them detected once, and just over 2% sits in the top ten. The source was PBMCs, collected before TCRalphabeta/CD19-depleted stem cell transplant. The receptors shown here come from a child aged 2 to 10 with inherited bone marrow failure, due to receive a stem cell transplant. Each CDR3 is given with its conserved first and last residue. The D gene is left open where the match is weak. A row's size may be missing; if present it is once, few, many or a size class.

TRBJ1-2,.,TRBV6-5,.,CASSTGGYTF,TGTGCCAGCAGTACGGGGGGCTACACCTTC
TRBJ2-2,.,TRBV21-1,many,CASSRVGTAFTGELFF,TGTGCCAGCAGCAGGGTCGGGACAGCTTTTACCGGGGAGCTGTTTTTT
TRBJ2-1,.,TRBV29-1,many,CSVEGQGAYNEQFF,TGCAGCGTTGAAGGGCAGGGAGCCTACAATGAGCAGTTCTTC
TRBJ1-4,.,TRBV28,many,CASYPDIRKEKLFF,TGTGCCAGCTACCCGGACATTCGAAAGGAAAAACTGTTTTTT
TRBJ2-1,.,TRBV6-2/TRBV6-3,many,CASSSSAYAEQFF,TGTGCCAGCAGTTCCTCGGCGTACGCTGAGCAGTTCTTC
TRBJ2-7,TRBD1,TRBV5-1,few,CASSAGQVLGYEQYF,TGCGCCAGCAGCGCCGGACAGGTCCTGGGGTACGAGCAGTACTTC
TRBJ2-2,.,TRBV5-4,once,CASSSRVTGELFF,TGTGCCAGCAGCTCCAGGGTGACCGGGGAGCTGTTTTTT
TRBJ2-3,TRBD2,TRBV4-1,many,CASSLGLGETDTQYF,TGCGCCAGCAGCTTGGGACTAGGGGAAACGGATACGCAGTATTTT
TRBJ2-7,TRBD2,TRBV20-1,many,CSARLAGGPITPNEQYF,TGCAGTGCCCGACTAGCGGGAGGGCCTATTACCCCTAACGAGCAGTACTTC
TRBJ2-2,.,TRBV27,many,CASSSANTGELFF,TGTGCCAGCAGTTCGGCGAACACCGGGGAGCTGTTTTTT
TRBJ2-3,.,TRBV29-1,many,CSGNRDLQTDTQYF,TGCAGCGGAAACCGGGACCTACAGACAGATACGCAGTATTTT
TRBJ1-4,.,TRBV27,many,CASSFGIPYGTGTNEKLFF,TGTGCCAGCAGTTTCGGGATTCCTTACGGGACGGGGACTAATGAAAAACTGTTTTTT
TRBJ2-3,TRBD2,TRBV20-1,many,CSALRSGRGTDTQYF,TGCAGTGCTCTTCGCTCCGGGAGGGGTACAGATACGCAGTATTTT